This T cell receptor (beta chain) was sequenced in a study of blood T cell repertoires in COVID-19. Study in general: COVID-19 samples collected from the United States, Italy and Spain covered acute and convalescent phases. Sources were T cells, B-cell-depleted T cells, or PBMCs; the material itself was cDNA or gDNA.

In the original analysis: For nucleated cells, counts were estimated from reference gene primer amplification. Measured with immunoSEQ multiplex PCR; TCRdb has only the in-frame clones, and not every one. That table gives V, J and clone size, and the DNA gave D and trimming. Of some 89,000 clones in the sample, roughly nine tenths were seen once. The junction had 3 bases not matched to a gene; V was cut back by 0 bases and J by 5 bases. Germline assignment: CDR1 SGHNT and CDR2 YENEEA. The CDR3 is made up of 15 amino acids. This receptor was obtained from a man aged 50 or older with acute or convalescent COVID-19. The V and J genes are TRBV11-3 and TRBJ2-1; 8 bases map to TRBD2. The sequenced sample was peripheral blood. The CDR3: CASSLDGRAHNEQFF. CDR3 bases: TGTGCCAGCAGCTTAGACGGGAGGGCCCACAATGAGCAGTTCTTC.